Listed below are T cell receptor beta chains from one sample, sequenced in a study of blood T cell repertoires in COVID-19. The protocol was immunoSEQ multiplex PCR, while the TCRdb copy is restricted to in-frame clones and leaves out a portion. The sample has about 160,000 clones, about nine tenths seen once. Sequencing was performed on peripheral blood. These receptors all come from a man aged 55 to 70 with active or convalescent COVID-19. Each CDR3 is given with its conserved first and last residue. Each record gives: V gene, clone size, D gene, J gene, CDR3 DNA, CDR3 protein. D genes are given only for firm matches. Part of the rows lack a size; the others show once, few, many or a class for expanded clones.

v_call: TRBV27; clone_size: .; d_call: TRBD1; j_call: TRBJ1-1; cdr3_nt: TGTGCCAGCAGTCGCTTGACAGGGGAGGGGAACACTGAAGCTTTCTTT; cdr3_aa: CASSRLTGEGNTEAFF
v_call: TRBV5-1; clone_size: .; d_call: TRBD2; j_call: TRBJ2-3; cdr3_nt: TGCGCCAGCAGCCTACAGGTGGGGGGGAGTGCGAATACGCAGTATTTT; cdr3_aa: CASSLQVGGSANTQYF
v_call: TRBV18; clone_size: .; d_call: .; j_call: TRBJ1-5; cdr3_nt: TGTGCCAGCTCACCAGCGGGACGGCTATATAGCAATCAGCCCCAGCATTTT; cdr3_aa: CASSPAGRLYSNQPQHF
v_call: TRBV7-2; clone_size: once; d_call: .; j_call: TRBJ2-3; cdr3_nt: TGTGCCAGCAGCTTAGCGGGAGCGGGTTGGGCAGATACGCAGTATTTT; cdr3_aa: CASSLAGAGWADTQYF
v_call: TRBV11-3; clone_size: .; d_call: .; j_call: TRBJ1-1; cdr3_nt: TGTGCCAGATACCTTTACCCGCGCAGGGGTTCCTATACTGAAGCTTTCTTT; cdr3_aa: CARYLYPRRGSYTEAFF
v_call: TRBV21-1; clone_size: .; d_call: .; j_call: TRBJ1-5; cdr3_nt: TGTGCCAGCAGCAAGGCCCACAGGGAAGGCAATCAGCCCCAGCATTTT; cdr3_aa: CASSKAHREGNQPQHF
v_call: TRBV9; clone_size: once; d_call: .; j_call: TRBJ1-2; cdr3_nt: TGTGCCAGCAGCGTAGAGGGGGGGGCCGTCTATGGCTACACCTTC; cdr3_aa: CASSVEGGAVYGYTF
v_call: TRBV29-1; clone_size: .; d_call: .; j_call: TRBJ2-5; cdr3_nt: TGCAGCGTCACACAGGAGAACCAAGAGACCCAGTACTTC; cdr3_aa: CSVTQENQETQYF
v_call: TRBV5-1; clone_size: few; d_call: .; j_call: TRBJ1-1; cdr3_nt: TGCGCCAGCAGCTTGGGACTCCCCAGGGCTGGGGACACTGAAGCTTTCTTT; cdr3_aa: CASSLGLPRAGDTEAFF
v_call: TRBV2; clone_size: .; d_call: TRBD1; j_call: TRBJ1-1; cdr3_nt: TGTGCCACCGTGAGGGGACAGGAGACGAACACTGAAGCTTTCTTT; cdr3_aa: CATVRGQETNTEAFF
v_call: TRBV15; clone_size: .; d_call: .; j_call: TRBJ1-4; cdr3_nt: TGTGCCACCAGCAGAGATCTCCCTTGGGCGTTCGGTGAAAAACTGTTTTTT; cdr3_aa: CATSRDLPWAFGEKLFF
v_call: TRBV27; clone_size: .; d_call: .; j_call: TRBJ2-7; cdr3_nt: TGTGCCAGCGGTAAGCGGGTAAGCTCCTACGAGCAGTACTTC; cdr3_aa: CASGKRVSSYEQYF
v_call: TRBV6-5; clone_size: once; d_call: .; j_call: TRBJ1-1; cdr3_nt: TGTGCCAGCTTTACAGTATTATCTGAAGCTTTCTTT; cdr3_aa: CASFTVLSEAFF
v_call: TRBV30; clone_size: .; d_call: .; j_call: TRBJ1-1; cdr3_nt: TGTGCCTGGAGTGTACTAGGAAACACTGAAGCTTTCTTT; cdr3_aa: CAWSVLGNTEAFF
v_call: TRBV5-6; clone_size: .; d_call: TRBD1; j_call: TRBJ1-5; cdr3_nt: TGTGCCAGCAGCTTGAATGACAGGGGGCTCCAGCCCCAGCATTTT; cdr3_aa: CASSLNDRGLQPQHF
v_call: TRBV18; clone_size: .; d_call: TRBD1; j_call: TRBJ1-1; cdr3_nt: TGTGCCAGCTCACCCCCGGGACAGGGGAACACTGAAGCTTTCTTT; cdr3_aa: CASSPPGQGNTEAFF
v_call: TRBV18; clone_size: .; d_call: TRBD1; j_call: TRBJ1-4; cdr3_nt: TGTGCCAGCTCAGCGACAGGGCGGGATGAAAAACTGTTTTTT; cdr3_aa: CASSATGRDEKLFF
v_call: TRBV7-9; clone_size: .; d_call: .; j_call: TRBJ2-3; cdr3_nt: TGTGCCAGCAGCTTAGATGGCGGCGCCACAGATACGCAGTATTTT; cdr3_aa: CASSLDGGATDTQYF
v_call: TRBV4-2; clone_size: .; d_call: .; j_call: TRBJ1-2; cdr3_nt: TGTGCCAGCAGCCAAGAAGCCCCTCGCAGGGGAAATGGCTACACCTTC; cdr3_aa: CASSQEAPRRGNGYTF
v_call: TRBV10-2; clone_size: .; d_call: .; j_call: TRBJ2-5; cdr3_nt: TGCGCCAGCAGCCCCGGGATACAAGAGACCCAGTACTTC; cdr3_aa: CASSPGIQETQYF
v_call: TRBV6-6; clone_size: .; d_call: .; j_call: TRBJ2-1; cdr3_nt: TGTGCCAGCAGTCGCCCCCCGGGGGAGTACAATGAGCAGTTCTTC; cdr3_aa: CASSRPPGEYNEQFF
v_call: TRBV18; clone_size: .; d_call: .; j_call: TRBJ1-4; cdr3_nt: TGTGCCAGCTCACCAGGAGGGGCCCCAACTAATGAAAAACTGTTTTTT; cdr3_aa: CASSPGGAPTNEKLFF
v_call: TRBV7-2; clone_size: .; d_call: .; j_call: TRBJ2-5; cdr3_nt: TGTGCCAGCAGCTTAGGAGGGCGGGAGACCCAGTACTTC; cdr3_aa: CASSLGGRETQYF
v_call: TRBV7-2; clone_size: .; d_call: .; j_call: TRBJ2-1; cdr3_nt: TGTGCCAGCAGCCGGGAGAGCTCCTACAATGAGCAGTTCTTC; cdr3_aa: CASSRESSYNEQFF
v_call: TRBV11-2; clone_size: .; d_call: TRBD1; j_call: TRBJ1-2; cdr3_nt: TGTGCCAGCAGCTACACAGGGGCGGACGGCTACACCTTC; cdr3_aa: CASSYTGADGYTF
v_call: TRBV7-6; clone_size: .; d_call: TRBD1; j_call: TRBJ2-2; cdr3_nt: TGTGCCAGCAGAACCGGGACAGGTTTTGGAGGGGAGCTGTTTTTT; cdr3_aa: CASRTGTGFGGELFF
v_call: TRBV5-1; clone_size: .; d_call: .; j_call: TRBJ2-1; cdr3_nt: TGCGCCAGCAGCTTGGTTAACAATGAGCAGTTCTTC; cdr3_aa: CASSLVNNEQFF
v_call: TRBV5-1; clone_size: .; d_call: TRBD1; j_call: TRBJ1-5; cdr3_nt: TGCGCCAGCAGCTTGGGGGCCGGACAGGGAGTGGAGCCCCAGCATTTT; cdr3_aa: CASSLGAGQGVEPQHF